The present entry profiles one TCR beta chain with its context. Profiled with immunoSEQ multiplex PCR; TCRdb holds only in-frame clones, not every one. The data contain about 270,000 clones, around 89% of them singletons. This sample is drawn from a study of blood T cell repertoires in COVID-19. Background on the study: Sites across the United States, Italy and Spain contributed samples from acute and convalescent COVID-19. Sources were T cells, B-cell-depleted T cells, or PBMCs; the material itself was cDNA or gDNA.

The CDR3 length is 15 residues. V gave up 1 base and J gave up 8 bases, with 12 bases separating them. CDR1 and CDR2 from the germline V gene are MNHNS and SASEGT. The sequence was obtained from a man between 60 and 70 years old who had recovered from COVID-19. V is TRBV6-1 and J is TRBJ1-6; D is unclear. Sequencing input: peripheral blood. The CDR3 reads CASSEVAPLDSPLHF. The CDR3 bases are TGTGCCAGCAGTGAAGTAGCCCCTTTGGATTCACCCCTCCACTTT.